Listed below are T cell receptor beta chains from one sample, sequenced in a study of cytotoxic CD8 clonotypes in ibrutinib-treated CLL. TCRdb's copy holds only in-frame clones and misses some; the assay was immunoSEQ multiplex PCR. The table includes about 330,000 clones, over 60% detected once. This specimen was PBMCs, taken after 36 months of ibrutinib treatment. The receptors shown here come from a human donor with chronic lymphocytic leukemia. CDR3s leave out the opening cysteine and the closing phenylalanine or tryptophan.

TRBV29-1	TRBJ1-2	14	SVEWAGDDSNYGYT
TRBV18	TRBJ1-4	11	ASSPTGQEKLF
TRBV18	TRBJ2-5	18	ASSPPAPDLTGGDKRTQY
TRBV2	TRBJ1-4	13	ASRGRGFGNEKLF
TRBV7-6	TRBJ1-2	12	ASSPDRGDYGYT
TRBV9	TRBJ2-3	12	ASSVVAGRDTQY
TRBV15	TRBJ2-7	13	ATSRGTGLTYEQY
TRBV18	TRBJ2-1	13	ASSPLGTASNEQF
TRBV9	TRBJ2-7	11	ASSADWDYEQY
TRBV7-9	TRBJ1-1	12	ASSSTGLNTEAF
TRBV5-4	TRBJ1-6	11	ASSLGGNSPLH
TRBV28	TRBJ1-5	13	ASRSGQGSNQPQH
TRBV2	TRBJ2-1	12	ASRGLKADNEQF
TRBV18	TRBJ1-5	14	ASSPSATGSNQPQH
TRBV7-8	TRBJ2-7	12	ASSRTGVIYEQY
TRBV19	TRBJ1-5	11	ASSIRPNQPQH
TRBV6-6	TRBJ2-7	11	ASNNHISYEQY
TRBV7-8	TRBJ2-3	13	ASSLNRPGPDTQY
TRBV29-1	TRBJ1-1	12	SVEPRLTNTEAF
TRBV6-6	TRBJ1-5	11	ASSYSIPQPQH
TRBV19	TRBJ2-2	11	ASRDQFFRELF
TRBV7-8	TRBJ2-1	13	ASSQTSGNYNEQF
TRBV4-1	TRBJ2-1	10	ASSQDGNEQF
TRBV5-1	TRBJ1-1	11	ASSMMGNTEAF
TRBV2	TRBJ2-5	11	ASSGYRGETQY
TRBV2	TRBJ2-3	15	ASRRELAGDKADTQY
TRBV9	TRBJ1-3	15	ASSKRDTKSSGNTIY
TRBV4-3	TRBJ2-2	20	ASSQDLERLAGKRSNTGELF
TRBV7-6	TRBJ2-7	12	ASSPGQGTYEQY
TRBV15	TRBJ2-2	13	ATKPQGANTGELF
TRBV10-3	TRBJ1-2	12	AISMGQANYGYT
TRBV5-6	TRBJ2-1	10	ASSPGGVKEF
TRBV28	TRBJ2-7	10	ATGTGPYEQY
TRBV2	TRBJ1-2	11	ASSVTGEYGYT
TRBV6-1	TRBJ2-1	14	ASSEASWSSYNEQF